The 14 T cell receptor beta chains below come from one sample, sequenced in a study of T cells after yellow fever vaccination. TCRdb re-analysed the 5' RACE reads in MiXCR, keeping a single row per CDR3 protein. The data contain about 320,000 distinct CDR3 sequences, approximately 7% of them singletons. This specimen consisted of PBMCs, obtained around 45 days after the first yellow fever vaccination. The receptor set was obtained from a man younger than 35 who received the YFV17D yellow fever vaccine.

This chain links TRBV20-1 with TRBJ2-5, with a tentative D call TRBD2 (7 bases). CDR3 size: 15 residues. The V gene lost 5 bases and the J gene lost 4 bases, with 20 bases spanning the gap. CDR1 is DFQATT, CDR2 SNEGSKA, per germline (reference sequence). The CDR3 is CSARPGHRGGETQYF. As DNA, the CDR3 is TGCAGTGCTCGTCCAGGTCATAGGGGGGGAGAGACCCAGTACTTC.

V gene TRBV5-1 combines with J gene TRBJ2-6; TRBD1 might be the D (6 bases). V lost 0 bases, J lost 4 bases, and 11 bases lay in between. In germline, CDR1 is SGHRS, CDR2 YFSETQ. The CDR3 length is 16 residues. The CDR3 coding sequence is TGCGCCAGCAGCTTGGCGACAGACAGGGGGGCCAACGTCCTGACTTTC. Residues: CASSLATDRGANVLTF.

The gene calls are TRBV24-1 and TRBJ2-1; 8 bases line up with TRBD1. The CDR3 contains 15 residues. Trimming at V came to 5 bases and at J to 6 bases, leaving 8 bases not matched to a gene. Germline CDR1 is KGHDR and CDR2 is SFDVKD. The CDR3 DNA reads TGTGCCACCAGTGGCGGACAGGGAAGATCCAATGAGCAGTTCTTC. This gives the protein CATSGGQGRSNEQFF.

The V and J genes are TRBV5-1 and TRBJ1-1; D is undetermined. V was pared by 3 bases and J by 5 bases, with 8 bases between. Germline CDR1 is SGHRS and CDR2 is YFSETQ. The CDR3 contains 12 residues. CDR3 in DNA: TGCGCCAGCAGCTCGGCTCGGACTGAAGCTTTCTTT. Its protein product is CASSSARTEAFF.

This clonotype was seen more than once but under ten times. The chain joins TRBV12-3 or TRBV12-4 to TRBJ1-1; weak D call: TRBD1 (6 bases). Between the trimmed V and J ends, which lost 5 bases and 0 bases, there was a span of 13 bases. CDR3 length: 15 amino acids. The CDR3 nucleotides are TGTGCCAGCAGTGAACAGGGCCCGATGAACACTGAAGCTTTCTTT. Translating gives CASSEQGPMNTEAFF.

This clonotype was picked up a small number of times. The chain carries TRBV11-2 and TRBJ2-3; 12 nucleotides agree with TRBD2. The CDR3 extends over 19 amino acids. Germline V gene lookup returns CDR1 SGHAT and CDR2 FQNNGV. V lost 2 bases to trimming and J lost 5 bases; unmatched junction nucleotides: 14. CDR3 in amino acids: CASSLRGRASGGAGDTQYF. As DNA, the CDR3 is TGTGCCAGCAGCTTAAGGGGGCGGGCTAGCGGGGGGGCAGGAGATACGCAGTATTTT. The complete variable domain, with remaining parts taken from reference TRBV11-2 and TRBJ2-3, reads EAGVAQSPRYKIIEKRQSVAFWCNPISGHATLYWYQQILGQGPKLLIQFQNNGVVDDSQLPKDRFSAERLKGVDSTLKIQPAKLEDSAVYLCASSLRGRASGGAGDTQYFGPGTRLTVL.

This clonotype was counted ten times or more. V and J are TRBV7-2 and TRBJ2-3; D is ambiguous. This CDR3 region has 12 residues. Germline V gene sequence: CDR1 SGHTA, CDR2 FQGNSA. Deletions cut 4 bases from V and 5 bases from J, with 7 bases between. The CDR3 sequence: CASSSNLDTQYF. CDR3 nucleotides: TGTGCCAGCAGCTCCAACCTAGATACGCAGTATTTT.

This clonotype was seen only a few times. V is TRBV20-1 and J is TRBJ1-2; D is possibly TRBD1 (5 bases). Germline CDR1 reads DFQATT; CDR2 reads SNEGSKA (reference sequence). This CDR3 has 14 amino acids. Trimming left V 6 bases short and J 7 bases short, with 21 bases between. CDR3: CSAGPPREVFGYTF. Here the CDR3 DNA reads TGCAGTGCAGGACCTCCCAGGGAGGTTTTTGGCTACACCTTC.

In this sample, this clonotype turned up many times. This chain connects TRBV7-2 to TRBJ1-1; unclear D gene. Between the trimmed V and J ends, which lost 5 bases and 1 base, there was a span of 11 bases. The CDR3 has 14 residues. From germline, CDR1 is SGHTA and CDR2 FQGNSA. The CDR3, as DNA: TGTGCCAGCAGCACCTCGGCGGAGAACACTGAAGCTTTCTTT. Protein product: CASSTSAENTEAFF.

This clonotype was recorded at least ten times. This chain joins TRBV20-1 and TRBJ2-5; D not resolved. Germline lookup yields CDR1 DFQATT and CDR2 SNEGSKA (reference sequence). The CDR3 length is 15 residues. Trimming pared 1 base from V and 5 bases from J, leaving 17 bases between. CDR3 nucleotides: TGCAGTGCTAGAGGCCAAGGTGCTGGCCGTGAGACCCAGTACTTC. Protein sequence: CSARGQGAGRETQYF.

This clonotype was seen a few times. This chain uses TRBV4-3 with TRBJ2-2; D is possibly TRBD2 (5 bases). Trimming shortened V by 1 base and J by 6 bases, and 9 bases separated the two germline ends. This CDR3 spans 14 amino acids. From germline, CDR1 is LGHNA and CDR2 YSLEER. The CDR3 DNA is TGCGCCAGCAGCCAAGGACTATGGTCCGGGGAGCTGTTTTTT. This encodes CASSQGLWSGELFF.

This clonotype was found a few times. The chain combines TRBV6-2 or TRBV6-3 with TRBJ1-5, with a weak D call TRBD1 (5 bases). The CDR3 covers 17 residues. Trimming removed 8 bases at V and 1 base at J, with 21 bases between. CDR1 and CDR2 (germline): MNHEY, SVGEGT. The CDR3 region is CASSYGLGLGSNQPQHF. The CDR3 nucleotides read TGTGCCAGCTCTTACGGGCTGGGGCTAGGGAGCAATCAGCCCCAGCATTTT.

This clonotype was observed a few times. The chain joins TRBV6-5 to TRBJ2-7; TRBD2 aligns across 9 bases. Germline V gene data show CDR1 as MNHEY and CDR2 as SVGAGI. Germline trimming cut 6 bases from V and 6 bases from J; bases unmatched to any gene: 9. The CDR3 has 14 residues. DNA of the CDR3: TGTGCCAGCAGCTCTCGCGGGGGGGCCCGCGAGCAGTACTTC. Translating gives CASSSRGGAREQYF.

This clonotype showed up many times. The chain combines TRBV6-1 with TRBJ2-3; possible D gene TRBD1, 5 bases. CDR1 is MNHNS, CDR2 SASEGT, per germline. The CDR3 is 15 amino acids. V lost 0 bases, J lost 2 bases, and 9 bases lay in between. CDR3 DNA sequence: TGTGCCAGCAGTGAAGCGGGGCTGACCACAGATACGCAGTATTTT. The encoded protein is CASSEAGLTTDTQYF.